This record covers a single T cell receptor (beta chain). Sequence at one end of the junction differs from germline and may be a read error. The CDR3 consists of 13 residues. Germline values: CDR1 ENHRY, CDR2 SYGVKD. The sample originates from a study of T cells in Graves' hyperthyroidism and ophthalmopathy. TCR beta CDR3 regions were amplified from RNA. The HTBI primer set served for first-round RT-PCR of the TCR CDR3. TCRdb analysed the multiplex PCR reads with MiXCR anew, one entry per CDR3 protein. The sample lists about 420,000 distinct CDR3 sequences, around 14% seen once, with approximately 7.5% in the top ten.

This sequence joins TRBV10-3 and TRBJ1-1, with D tentatively TRBD1 (5 bases). The sample consisted of blood. The receptor was derived from a woman aged 18 to 35 with Graves' hyperthyroidism. In DNA, the CDR3 is TGTGCCACCAGTGATACCCTAGGGGCTGAAGCTTTCTTT. It codes for CATSDTLGAEAFF.